The 32 T cell receptor beta chains reported below all come from one sample, sequenced in a study of T cell clonality in common variable immunodeficiency. Libraries were prepared by immunoSEQ multiplex PCR; TCRdb keeps only in-frame clonotypes and omits some of them. The sample includes approximately 50,000 clones, none of them occurring once. Sequenced material: peripheral blood mononuclear cells. These receptors were obtained from a person between 18 and 69 years old in good health.

Concerning this clone itself: The read halts 3 residues ahead of the CDR3 end, with the missing end drawn from the germline J gene. The chain is built from TRBV19 and TRBJ1-2, with D possibly being TRBD1 (5 bases). Germline V gene sequence: CDR1 LNHDA, CDR2 SQIVND (reference sequence). The CDR3 has 13 residues. CDR3 DNA (partial): TGTGCCAGTAGTCACAGGAGCTCCTACGAC. Translated, it gives CASSHRSSYD. The CDR3 as a whole reads CASSHRSSYDYTF. Variable domain in full (rest from reference TRBV19 and TRBJ1-2): DGGITQSPKYLFRKEGQNVTLSCEQNLNHDAMYWYRQDPGQGLRLIYYSQIVNDFQKGDIAEGYSVSREKKESFPLTVTSAQKNPTAFYLCASSHRSSYDYTFGSGTRLTVV.

This clone was recorded many times. The sequence runs out 3 residues before the end of the CDR3; the remainder is reconstructed from the germline J gene. The chain combines TRBV2 with TRBJ2-5; D perhaps matches TRBD2 (6 bases). The CDR3 is 14 residues long. Germline V lookup: CDR1 SNHLY, CDR2 FYNNEI. The V end was cut by 7 bases, the J end by 1 base, with 13 bases between. This CDR3 reads CASNGGALQETQYF. The sequenced part of the CDR3 DNA is TGTGCCAGCAATGGCGGGGCGCTCCAAGAGACC.

This clone occurred many times. The junction departs from the called germline gene at one end, perhaps through a read error. The read ends 3 residues shy of where the CDR3 ends; the end is completed using the germline J gene. This chain connects TRBV4-2 to TRBJ1-3; a possible D gene is TRBD1 (5 bases). The CDR3 consists of 15 residues. Germline CDR1 and CDR2: LGHNA and YNFKEQ. The CDR3 is CASSQGRGRADTIYF. The part of the CDR3 DNA that was read is TGCGCCAGCAGCCAAGGTCGAGGCAGGGCGGACACC.

This clone showed up many times. The read stops 3 residues short of the end of the CDR3; the missing end is completed from the germline J gene. The chain carries TRBV29-1 and TRBJ2-5; D is perhaps TRBD1 (5 bases). Trimming left V 1 base short and J 4 bases short, with 10 bases between. The CDR3 has 13 residues. In germline, CDR1 is SQVTM, CDR2 ANQGSEA. The sequenced part of the CDR3 DNA is TGCAGCGTTGAAGCCAGGGCTGGAGAGACC. Its translation: CSVEARAGET. The entire CDR3 sequence reads CSVEARAGETQYF.

The table lists this clone with many counts. The read finishes 3 residues shy of the CDR3 end, and the germline J gene is used to complete it. The chain is built from TRBV5-6 and TRBJ2-5; TRBD2 agrees at 9 bases. The V segment lost 2 bases and the J segment 5 bases; nucleotides outside the gene matches: 7. This CDR3 has 15 residues. Germline-derived CDR1 and CDR2 are SGHDT and YYEEEE. CDR3: CASSLKREEGETQYF. The DNA read from the CDR3 is TGTGCCAGCAGCTTAAAGCGGGAGGAGGGGGAGACC.

This clone was picked up many times. The CDR3 end falls 3 residues outside the read, so it is completed with the germline J gene. The V and J genes are TRBV12-3 or TRBV12-4 and TRBJ1-5, with D unclear. The V gene lost 0 bases and the J gene lost 2 bases, with 11 bases spanning the gap. The CDR3 totals 16 residues. The sequenced part of the CDR3 DNA is TGTGCCAGCAGTTTAGCTAGAAGTGGTGGCAATCAGCCC. Its protein is CASSLARSGGNQP. The entire CDR3 reads CASSLARSGGNQPQHF.

Concerning this clone: This may be a read error, as it is one base from a much larger clone. The read stops 3 residues short of the end of the CDR3; the missing end is completed from the germline J gene. This specimen includes other DNA sequences encoding the same CDR3. The chain recombines TRBV2 with TRBJ1-3, with a possible D match to TRBD1 (6 bases). Germline CDR1 is SNHLY and CDR2 is FYNNEI. This CDR3 contains 19 residues. Partial CDR3 DNA: TGTGCCAGCAGGAGTAAAGCGTTCGGACAGCTTAATTCTGGAAACACA. Its protein product is CASRSKAFGQLNSGNT. The full CDR3 reads CASRSKAFGQLNSGNTIYF.

At least ten counts were recorded for this clone. The read halts 3 residues ahead of the CDR3 end, with the missing end drawn from the germline J gene. Additional DNA sequences in this sample encode the identical CDR3. The chain carries TRBV2 and TRBJ1-1; D is unclear. Germline V gene lookup returns CDR1 SNHLY and CDR2 FYNNEI. This CDR3 has 15 amino acids. V was trimmed by 0 bases and J by 1 base, leaving 9 bases between them. CDR3 bases read: TGTGCCAGCAGTGAAGCGACGGGGAAGAACACTGAA. This encodes CASSEATGKNTE. The entire CDR3 is CASSEATGKNTEAFF.

This clone was counted at least ten times. The read ends 3 residues before the CDR3 terminus; that terminus is restored from the germline J gene. This sequence joins TRBV5-1 and TRBJ1-1; D may be TRBD1 (5 bases). The CDR3 consists of 15 residues. Germline V gene lookup returns CDR1 SGHRS and CDR2 YFSETQ. Trimming shortened V by 5 bases and J by 2 bases, and 16 bases separated the two germline ends. CDR3 bases read: TGCGCCAGCAGTTCCACTCAGGGTCTAAACACTGAA. It is translated as CASSSTQGLNTE. The full CDR3 reads CASSSTQGLNTEAFF.

This clone has a count of ten or more. Sequencing ends 3 residues short of the CDR3 end; the germline J gene provides the rest. The gene calls are TRBV9 and TRBJ2-7; 7 nucleotides agree with TRBD1. V shed 3 bases and J 1 base; nucleotides not matched to a gene: 10. CDR1 is SGDLS, CDR2 YYNGEE, per germline. The CDR3 sequence is 16 residues long. The CDR3 sequence is CASSGGTDADSYEQYF. CDR3 DNA (partial): TGTGCCAGCAGCGGAGGGACAGATGCTGATTCCTACGAG.

The table lists this clone with many counts. The read terminates 3 residues before the CDR3 end, so the remaining end is supplied by the germline J gene. The chain carries TRBV6-1 and TRBJ1-1, with D hard to call. Between the trimmed V and J ends, which lost 4 bases and 5 bases, there was a span of 8 bases. The CDR3 spans 12 residues. Germline CDR1 reads MNHNS; CDR2 reads SASEGT. The CDR3 spells CASSAGSTEAFF. The sequenced part of the CDR3 DNA is TGTGCCAGCAGTGCCGGGTCTACTGAA.

This clone was counted at least ten times. The sequenced fragment ends 3 residues before the CDR3 boundary, so the rest is inferred from the germline J gene. The chain carries TRBV19 and TRBJ2-1; TRBD1 matches at 8 bases. The CDR3 consists of 17 residues. The germline CDR1 and CDR2 sequences are LNHDA and SQIVND (reference sequence). Trimming removed 3 bases from V and 7 bases from J; junction bases left unmatched: 14. CDR3 amino acids: CASSIRTGKISGNEQFF. CDR3 DNA (partial): TGTGCCAGTAGTATCCGGACAGGGAAAATATCGGGGAATGAG.

This clone showed up many times. The read terminates 3 residues ahead of where the CDR3 ends, so the germline J gene completes it. The chain combines TRBV6-1 with TRBJ1-6, with D maybe TRBD1 (6 bases). Germline CDR1 and CDR2: MNHNS and SASEGT. The CDR3 is 16 amino acids. With 0 bases removed from V and 10 bases from J, the gap between germline ends came to 16 bases. This CDR3 is CASSEALGQRMSPLHF. CDR3 DNA, as far as it was read: TGTGCCAGCAGTGAAGCCCTGGGACAACGGATGTCACCC.

With respect to this clone: The read stops 3 residues short of the end of the CDR3; the missing end is completed from the germline J gene. This chain links TRBV2 with TRBJ2-2; maybe TRBD1 (5 bases). In germline, CDR1 is SNHLY, CDR2 FYNNEI. The CDR3 runs 14 residues. The sequenced CDR3 bases are TGTGCCAGCGTTCCCCCCAGGGTACGGTCACCG. Its protein product is CASVPPRVRSP. The entire CDR3 protein is CASVPPRVRSPLFF.

This clone appeared many times. The CDR3 is cut off 3 residues early in the read; its end comes from the germline J gene. V is TRBV11-3 and J is TRBJ2-1; D gene ambiguous. Germline lookup yields CDR1 SGHNT and CDR2 YENEEA. The CDR3 has 13 amino acids. Deletions cut 6 bases from V and 9 bases from J, with 15 bases between. The CDR3 region is CASSSLQVGEQFF. Incomplete CDR3 DNA: TGTGCCAGCAGTTCCCTCCAGGTCGGTGAG. The complete variable domain, with remaining parts taken from reference TRBV11-3 and TRBJ2-1, reads EAGVVQSPRYKIIEKKQPVAFWCNPISGHNTLYWYLQNLGQGPELLIRYENEEAVDDSQLPKDRFSAERLKGVDSTLKIQPAELGDSAVYLCASSSLQVGEQFFGPGTRLTVL.

This clone was seen a few times. The observed sequence ends 3 residues before the CDR3 terminus, with the missing tail filled in from the germline J gene. The chain links TRBV11-2 to TRBJ2-1; D is undetermined. There are 15 residues in the CDR3. Trimming stripped 6 bases from V and 0 bases from J, with 12 bases between. The germline V gene has CDR1 SGHAT and CDR2 FQNNGV. This CDR3 is CASRTSRLSYNEQFF. The CDR3 bases that were read are TGTGCCAGCAGGACCTCCAGGCTCTCCTACAATGAG.

This clone was recorded at least ten times. Coverage ceases 3 residues before the CDR3 finishes, and the germline J gene fills in the end. The chain joins TRBV29-1 to TRBJ2-3, with 9 positions matching TRBD1. This CDR3 is built from 14 residues. V shed 4 bases and J 4 bases; nucleotides not matched to a gene: 6. Germline lookup yields CDR1 SQVTM and CDR2 ANQGSEA. The sequenced CDR3 bases are TGCAGCGTTGGGGGGACAGGGTTGTCAGATACG. Its translation: CSVGGTGLSDT. The whole CDR3 protein is CSVGGTGLSDTQYF.

This clone showed up just a few times. The read terminates 3 residues ahead of where the CDR3 ends, so the germline J gene completes it. The chain joins TRBV18 to TRBJ2-2; 9 bases line up with TRBD1. CDR1 and CDR2 from the germline V gene are KGHSH and LQKENI. This CDR3 spans 17 amino acids. The sequenced CDR3 bases are TGTGCCAGCTCCCTCGGACCGTGGACAGGGGATAATGAAAAG. This sequence encodes CASSLGPWTGDNEK. The CDR3, in full, reads CASSLGPWTGDNEKLFF.

This clone has at least ten counts. The read terminates 3 residues before the CDR3 end, so the remaining end is supplied by the germline J gene. The chain combines TRBV5-4 with TRBJ1-1; tentative D call: TRBD1 (5 bases). Germline lookup yields CDR1 SGHNT and CDR2 YYREEE (reference sequence). This CDR3 is 15 amino acids long. Trimming stripped 2 bases from V and 3 bases from J, with 14 bases between. The CDR3 bases that were read are TGTGCCAGCAGCTTTGGGGGGGTTGGCGACACTGAA. Translation: CASSFGGVGDTE. The whole CDR3 is CASSFGGVGDTEAFF.

The table lists this clone with many counts. The read terminates 3 residues before the CDR3 end, so the remaining end is supplied by the germline J gene. The chain has TRBV2 and TRBJ2-5; 11 nucleotides line up with TRBD2. The V segment lost 6 bases and the J segment 1 base; nucleotides outside the gene matches: 4. The CDR3 consists of 15 residues. In germline, CDR1 is SNHLY, CDR2 FYNNEI. CDR3 region: CASRGGLAVQETQYF. The CDR3 DNA, read in part, is TGTGCCAGCAGGGGGGGACTAGCGGTCCAAGAGACC.

This clone was counted many times. Read data end 3 residues before the CDR3 end; the end is taken from the germline J gene. The J gene is TRBJ2-5, the V gene TRBV5-1; no firm D call. The CDR3 spans 13 residues. Deletions cut 5 bases from V and 2 bases from J, with 10 bases between. CDR1 SGHRS and CDR2 YFSETQ come from the germline V gene. CDR3 sequence reads: CASRLTGQETQYF. CDR3 bases read: TGCGCCAGCAGACTCACGGGTCAAGAGACC.

This clone came up many times. The CDR3 DNA, read in part, is TGTGCCAGCAGCGTCGGACAGCATAATGAAAAA. This translates into CASSVGQHNEK. Given in full, the CDR3 is CASSVGQHNEKLFF. The rearrangement joins TRBV9 to TRBJ1-4, with D perhaps matching TRBD1 (6 bases). The CDR3 is cut off 3 residues early in the read; its end comes from the germline J gene. The length of the CDR3 is 14 residues. V was cut by 2 bases and J by 4 bases, with 9 bases left in between. The germline gives CDR1 SGDLS, CDR2 YYNGEE. Drawing the rest from reference TRBV9 and TRBJ1-4, the complete variable domain is DSGVTQTPKHLITATGQRVTLRCSPRSGDLSVYWYQQSLDQGLQFLIQYYNGEERAKGNILERFSAQQFPDLHSELNLSSLELGDSALYFCASSVGQHNEKLFFGSGTQLSVL.

This clone was detected a few times. The CDR3 end is not reached by the read, which stops 3 residues before it; the germline J gene fills it in. The chain uses TRBV2 and TRBJ2-5, with D unresolved. Germline V CDR1 and CDR2: SNHLY, FYNNEI. The V end was cut by 8 bases, the J end by 0 bases, with 13 bases between. The CDR3 is 14 amino acids. The part of the CDR3 DNA that was read is TGTGCCAGCCGCAGGAACCCGTACCAAGAGACC. Protein sequence: CASRRNPYQET. The complete CDR3 sequence is CASRRNPYQETQYF.

This clone was detected many times. The CDR3 end lies 3 residues beyond the end of the read and is filled in from the germline J gene. V gene TRBV20-1 combines with J gene TRBJ1-2; TRBD1 agrees at 9 bases. The CDR3 spans 12 residues. CDR1 is DFQATT, CDR2 SNEGSKA, per germline (reference sequence). The junction had 3 bases not matched to a gene; V was cut back by 5 bases and J by 5 bases. CDR3 residues: CSAAGTGYGYTF. The covered CDR3 bases are TGCAGTGCTGCCGGGACAGGGTATGGC.

This clone was seen many times. The read falls 3 residues short of the CDR3 end, and the missing part is taken from the germline J gene. The V gene is TRBV29-1, the J gene TRBJ1-1; TRBD1 agrees at 8 bases. Unmatched junction bases numbered 15, after V lost 6 bases and J lost 3 bases. Germline V gives CDR1 SQVTM, CDR2 ANQGSEA. The CDR3 is 16 residues long. The CDR3 is CSVGTGPNTGYTEAFF. The covered CDR3 bases are TGCAGCGTCGGGACAGGTCCCAACACGGGGTACACTGAA. The whole variable domain, remainder taken from reference TRBV29-1 and TRBJ1-1, is SAVISQKPSRDICQRGTSLTIQCQVDSQVTMMFWYRQQPGQSLTLIATANQGSEATYESGFVIDKFPISRPNLTFSTLTVSNMSPEDSSIYLCSVGTGPNTGYTEAFFGQGTRLTVV.

This clone occurred many times. With the read ending 3 residues before the CDR3 end, the germline J gene is used to fill in that end. V gene TRBV20-1 combines with J gene TRBJ1-1; D is unresolved. The CDR3 is 12 amino acids. Germline values: CDR1 DFQATT, CDR2 SNEGSKA (reference sequence). The covered CDR3 bases are TGCAGTGCGAGACCCGGGGTAGGGAGA. Translating it yields CSARPGVGR. The complete CDR3 sequence is CSARPGVGRAFF.

This clone was counted a few times. The read finishes 3 residues shy of the CDR3 end, and the germline J gene is used to complete it. The sample contains more than one DNA sequence encoding this CDR3. The chain is built from TRBV7-9 and TRBJ1-2, with D maybe TRBD1 (5 bases). This CDR3 comprises 13 residues. The germline V gene has CDR1 SEHNR and CDR2 FQNEAQ (reference sequence). The sequenced CDR3 bases are TGTGCCAGCAGCCCTCCCCAGGGCTACGAC. Amino acids: CASSPPQGYD. The complete CDR3 protein is CASSPPQGYDYTF.

This clone was counted only a few times. The read ends 3 residues before the CDR3 terminus; that terminus is restored from the germline J gene. The genes are TRBV6-4 and TRBJ1-6, with a possible D match to TRBD1 (5 bases). V was clipped by 8 bases and J by 7 bases, with 15 bases between them. Germline assignment: CDR1 MRHNA and CDR2 SNTAGT. The CDR3 sequence is 14 residues long. This CDR3 reads CASGSDTINSPLHF. The sequenced part of the CDR3 DNA is TGTGCCAGCGGTTCGGACACAATCAATTCACCC.

This clone appeared many times. The CDR3 end is not reached by the read, which stops 3 residues before it; the germline J gene fills it in. The chain employs TRBV4-1 and TRBJ1-4; a weak D match, TRBD1 (5 bases). Germline values: CDR1 MGHRA, CDR2 YSYEKL. V dropped 1 base and J dropped 7 bases, with 22 bases sitting between them. This CDR3 is 18 amino acids long. The sequenced part of the CDR3 DNA is TGCGCCAGCAGCCAAGGGTACGCATTCGGACAACGTCGTGAAAAA. Translated, it gives CASSQGYAFGQRREK. The CDR3, in full, reads CASSQGYAFGQRREKLFF.

In this sample, this clone turned up many times. Partial CDR3 DNA: TGTGCCAGCAGCCCTCCTGGCAGGAGCTCCTACAATGAG. Amino acid sequence: CASSPPGRSSYNE. The CDR3 as a whole reads CASSPPGRSSYNEQFF. The V and J genes are TRBV7-3 and TRBJ2-1; D is unclear. The read finishes 3 residues shy of the CDR3 end, and the germline J gene is used to complete it. Germline V lookup: CDR1 SGHTA, CDR2 FQGTGA. The CDR3 spans 16 residues. The V gene lost 5 bases and the J gene lost 0 bases, with 14 bases spanning the gap. The full variable domain, in which reference TRBV7-3 and TRBJ2-1 provide the parts outside the CDR3, is GAGVSQTPSNKVTEKGKYVELRCDPISGHTALYWYRQSLGQGPEFLIYFQGTGAADDSGLPNDRFFAVRPEGSVSTLKIQRTERGDSAVYLCASSPPGRSSYNEQFFGPGTRLTVL.

This clone was counted many times. The read falls 3 residues short of the CDR3 end, and the missing part is taken from the germline J gene. The chain joins TRBV19 to TRBJ2-1; 7 nucleotides align to TRBD2. CDR1 is LNHDA and CDR2 is SQIVND in the germline V gene (reference sequence). The J segment lost 6 bases and the V segment lost 3 bases, leaving 14 bases of the junction unmatched. This CDR3 has 17 amino acids. The CDR3 spells CASSMVPGLRPGNEQFF. The covered CDR3 bases are TGTGCCAGTAGTATGGTGCCGGGACTACGGCCGGGCAATGAG. Drawing the rest from reference TRBV19 and TRBJ2-1, the complete variable domain is DGGITQSPKYLFRKEGQNVTLSCEQNLNHDAMYWYRQDPGQGLRLIYYSQIVNDFQKGDIAEGYSVSREKKESFPLTVTSAQKNPTAFYLCASSMVPGLRPGNEQFFGPGTRLTVL.

This clone has more than one count but fewer than ten. The read comes to an end 3 residues before the CDR3 does, leaving the germline J gene to fill in the end. The chain is built from TRBV19 and TRBJ1-2; D is uncertain. Per the germline V gene, CDR1 is LNHDA and CDR2 is SQIVND (reference sequence). The CDR3 totals 17 residues. CDR3 loop: CASSTLGSGASYNDYTF. The CDR3 bases that were read are TGTGCCAGTAGTACCCTGGGGAGCGGTGCCTCCTACAATGAC.